One and the same sample provided the 20 T cell receptor beta chains below, sequenced in a study of T cells in Graves' hyperthyroidism and ophthalmopathy. RNA transcripts yielded amplified TCR beta CDR3 regions. A first-round RT-PCR of the TCR CDR3 used the HTBI primer set. From the multiplex PCR reads, TCRdb called clonotypes with MiXCR, one entry per CDR3 protein. Of 300,000 to 450,000 distinct CDR3 sequences in the sample, 14% to 15% were seen once. Sequencing used blood. Source of these receptors: a woman aged 25 to 39 with Graves' hyperthyroidism.

This clonotype has ten or more counts. The rearrangement uses TRBV18 and TRBJ2-7, with TRBD2 identical over 7 bases. The CDR3 length is 13 residues. Germline V gene lookup returns CDR1 KGHSH and CDR2 LQKENI. V trimming: 3 bases; J trimming: 6 bases; junction bases outside the gene matches: 5. The CDR3 nucleotides read TGTGCCAGCTCACCCGGGACTACCCTCGAGCAGTACTTC. Protein product: CASSPGTTLEQYF.

This clonotype appeared a few times. The chain joins TRBV29-1 to TRBJ2-1, with 7 positions matching TRBD2. The CDR3 covers 14 residues. The V and J ends lost 1 base and 6 bases, in that order; junction bases with no gene match: 6. Germline CDR1 reads SQVTM; CDR2 reads ANQGSEA. CDR3 amino acids: CSVEVVAGANEQFF. The CDR3 DNA reads TGCAGCGTTGAAGTGGTAGCGGGCGCCAATGAGCAGTTCTTC.

The V and J genes are TRBV13 and TRBJ2-1; 12 nucleotides align to TRBD2. Trimming cost V 2 bases and J 8 bases; bases outside gene matches: 10. Germline CDR1 and CDR2: PRHDT and FYEKMQ (reference sequence). The CDR3 consists of 17 residues. The DNA of the CDR3 is TGTGCCAGCAGCTTATTAGCTAGCGGGAGGGCCGGGGATGAGCAGTTCTTC. Its translation is CASSLLASGRAGDEQFF.

This clonotype was seen only a few times. The V gene is TRBV28, the J gene TRBJ2-7; 8 nucleotides agree with TRBD1. CDR1 MDHEN and CDR2 SYDVKM come from the germline V gene. CDR3 length equals 18 residues. The V segment lost 6 bases and the J segment 2 bases; nucleotides outside the gene matches: 18. CDR3 loop: CASRRGFKPGTGTYEQYF. For the CDR3, the DNA is TGTGCCAGCAGGAGGGGGTTCAAACCCGGGACAGGTACCTACGAGCAGTACTTC.

The chain recombines TRBV9 with TRBJ2-3; D may match TRBD1 or TRBD2 (5 bases each). The CDR3 is made up of 16 amino acids. The germline CDR1 and CDR2 sequences are SGDLS and YYNGEE. Trimming took 1 base from V and 0 from J, leaving 12 bases between them. The CDR3 spells CASSVLGAGSTDTQYF. The CDR3 DNA reads as TGTGCCAGCAGCGTACTCGGGGCCGGGAGCACAGATACGCAGTATTTT.

As DNA, the CDR3 is TGCGCCAGCAGCCAAGCCGGACCGGGCCCTTACACCTTC. This encodes CASSQAGPGPYTF. V gene TRBV4-1 combines with J gene TRBJ1-2, with D unresolved. The length of the CDR3 is 13 residues. Between the trimmed V and J ends, which lost 1 base and 11 bases, there was a span of 14 bases. The V gene's germline CDR1 is MGHRA and CDR2 YSYEKL.

This clonotype was seen only a few times. V gene TRBV7-6 combines with J gene TRBJ2-5, with unresolved D. CDR3 length equals 11 residues. Germline V gene lookup returns CDR1 SGHVS and CDR2 FNYEAQ. Trimming took 10 bases from V and 4 from J, leaving 10 bases between them. The CDR3 region is CATRVGETQYF. In nucleotides, the CDR3 is TGTGCCACTAGGGTAGGAGAGACCCAGTACTTC. Supplemented by reference TRBV7-6 and TRBJ2-5, the full variable domain reads GAGVSQSPRYKVTKRGQDVALRCDPISGHVSLYWYRQALGQGPEFLTYFNYEAQQDKSGLPNDRFSAERPEGSISTLTIQRTEQRDSAMYRCATRVGETQYFGPGTRLLVL.

This clonotype was seen at least ten times. The chain links TRBV11-2 to TRBJ1-1; D gene ambiguous. V gave up 3 bases and J gave up 7 bases, with 12 bases separating them. This CDR3 has 13 amino acids. The germline gives CDR1 SGHAT, CDR2 FQNNGV. The CDR3 is CASSFERSYEAFF. DNA for the CDR3: TGTGCCAGCAGCTTTGAACGGAGCTATGAAGCTTTCTTT.

This clonotype appeared a few times. This chain links TRBV4-2 with TRBJ1-5; 7 nucleotides align to TRBD1. Trimming at V came to 4 bases and at J to 0 bases, leaving 6 bases not matched to a gene. CDR1 and CDR2 (germline): LGHNA, YNFKEQ. The CDR3 spans 16 residues. The CDR3 sequence: CASSRAGGDSNQPQHF. CDR3 in DNA: TGTGCCAGCAGCCGTGCAGGGGGGGATAGCAATCAGCCCCAGCATTTT.

This clonotype was seen repeatedly, ten times or more. The J gene is TRBJ2-6, the V gene TRBV7-9; D remains ambiguous. V lost 0 bases to trimming and J lost 4 bases, with 4 bases between them. This CDR3 is built from 14 residues. The germline V gene encodes CDR1 SEHNR and CDR2 FQNEAQ (reference sequence). The DNA of the CDR3 is TGTGCCAGCAGCTTAGCTAGGGGGGCCAACGTCCTGACTTTC. Its protein is CASSLARGANVLTF.

This clonotype was counted once. The genes are TRBV5-8 and TRBJ2-1; unclear D gene. There are 15 residues in the CDR3. V was clipped by 1 base and J by 6 bases, with 14 bases between them. Germline CDR1 and CDR2: SGHTS and YDEGEE. CDR3 loop: CASSLRGVNSNEQFF. The CDR3 DNA reads TGTGCCAGCAGCTTGCGTGGGGTCAACAGCAATGAGCAGTTCTTC.

This clonotype was observed many times. The chain links TRBV28 to TRBJ2-3, with D maybe TRBD2 (5 bases). Between the trimmed V and J ends, which lost 6 bases and 0 bases, there was a span of 13 bases. The length of the CDR3 is 15 residues. The germline CDR1 and CDR2 sequences are MDHEN and SYDVKM. This CDR3 is CASRRLSPSTDTQYF. Here the CDR3 DNA reads TGTGCCAGCAGGAGACTATCCCCTAGCACAGATACGCAGTATTTT. Full variable domain (outside the CDR3, taken from reference TRBV28 and TRBJ2-3): DVKVTQSSRYLVKRTGEKVFLECVQDMDHENMFWYRQDPGLGLRLIYFSYDVKMKEKGDIPEGYSVSREKKERFSLILESASTNQTSMYLCASRRLSPSTDTQYFGPGTRLTVL.

A few counts support this clonotype. The chain has TRBV24-1 and TRBJ2-7; D is unresolved. Looked up from germline, CDR1 is KGHDR and CDR2 is SFDVKD. The CDR3 has 13 amino acids. Trimming took 2 bases from V and 3 from J, leaving 7 bases between them. Here the CDR3 DNA reads TGTGCCACCAGTGATTCTAGACACTACGAGCAGTACTTC. This translates into CATSDSRHYEQYF.

This clonotype was counted a few times. The CDR3 loop is CATSREPGVRNQPQHF. The CDR3 DNA reads as TGTGCCACCAGCAGAGAACCGGGAGTTAGGAATCAGCCCCAGCATTTT. The chain is built from TRBV15 and TRBJ1-5; D not resolved. This CDR3 has 16 residues. Trimming shortened V by 0 bases and J by 4 bases, and 13 bases separated the two germline ends. The germline V gene has CDR1 LNHNV and CDR2 YYDKDF (reference sequence).

This rearrangement joins TRBV27 to TRBJ1-2; D not resolved. V was clipped by 1 base and J by 8 bases, with 11 bases between them. This CDR3 is built from 13 residues. Germline loops: CDR1 MNHEY, CDR2 SMNVEV (reference sequence). The CDR3 sequence is CASSLYPLSGYTF. The CDR3 DNA is TGTGCCAGCAGTTTATACCCCTTATCGGGCTACACCTTC.

The table lists this clonotype with many counts. The rearrangement links TRBV24-1 to TRBJ2-7, with TRBD2 as a possible D gene (5 bases). V was clipped by 5 bases and J by 6 bases, with 10 bases between them. Germline loops: CDR1 KGHDR, CDR2 SFDVKD. The CDR3 consists of 12 residues. CDR3 amino acids: CATSGGLGEQYF. The CDR3 DNA reads TGTGCCACCAGTGGTGGACTGGGCGAGCAGTACTTC.

CDR3 coding DNA: TGCGCCAGCAGCTTGTCGGGGGCAGGGAACTCACCCCTCCACTTT. Protein: CASSLSGAGNSPLHF. The J gene is TRBJ1-6, the V gene TRBV5-1, with TRBD1 as a possible D gene (6 bases). V shed 1 base and J shed 10 bases, with 15 bases lying between them. Germline assignment: CDR1 SGHRS and CDR2 YFSETQ. The CDR3 covers 15 residues.

Comment on this clonotype: A junction end diverges from the germline sequence, so it may reflect a read error. V is TRBV12-3 or TRBV12-4 and J is TRBJ2-5; D possibly corresponds to TRBD2 (5 bases). This CDR3 is built from 11 residues. This CDR3 reads CASSLGTVRDF. The CDR3 DNA is TGTGCCAGCAGTTTAGGGACGGTGAGGGACTTC.

This clonotype was seen at least ten times. This chain uses TRBV11-2 with TRBJ2-2, with 11 bases that match TRBD2. The germline CDR1 and CDR2 sequences are SGHAT and FQNNGV. There are 16 residues in the CDR3. V shed 5 bases, J shed 1 base, and the junction held 3 bases outside the gene matches. The DNA of the CDR3 is TGTGCCAGCAGCGCTAGCGGGAGGCGGAACACCGGGGAGCTGTTTTTT. Its translation: CASSASGRRNTGELFF.

V is TRBV19 and J is TRBJ2-1; 7 bases match TRBD2. The J segment lost 8 bases and the V segment lost 6 bases, leaving 10 bases of the junction unmatched. This CDR3 has 14 amino acids. Looked up from germline, CDR1 is LNHDA and CDR2 is SQIVND (reference sequence). The DNA for the CDR3 is TGTGCCAGTAGGACTTGGGAGGGACTCGATGAGCAGTTCTTC. Its protein is CASRTWEGLDEQFF.